The 15 T cell receptor beta chains below were found in one sample sequenced in a study of cytomegalovirus exposure and HLA in healthy donors. The primer mix had 60 Vbeta and 13 Jbeta primers. Sequencing was performed with immunoSEQ multiplex PCR; in TCRdb, only in-frame clones are kept and a portion is missing. The table has some 130,000 clones, around 78% seen once. The sequenced sample was PBMCs. The receptor set was obtained from a woman aged 18 to 35 in good health and CMV-seronegative.

This clone was recorded a few times. For the CDR3, the DNA is TGTGCCTCGGAAACAGGGGAGCCCGAAGCTTTCTTT. Translated, it gives CASETGEPEAFF. The gene calls are TRBV30 and TRBJ1-1; TRBD1 matches at 7 bases. Germline V CDR1 and CDR2: GTSNPN, SVGIG (reference sequence). V shed 7 bases, J shed 8 bases, and the junction held 10 bases outside the gene matches. CDR3 length: 12 amino acids.

This clone was observed a handful of times. The V gene is TRBV19, the J gene TRBJ1-1; TRBD1 matches at 9 bases. With V trimmed by 7 bases and J by 4 bases, 10 bases remained unmatched. Germline V CDR1 and CDR2: LNHDA, SQIVND (reference sequence). This CDR3 is built from 15 residues. CDR3 protein: CASNRQGVSSTEAFF. CDR3 nucleotides: TGTGCCAGTAATCGACAGGGGGTTTCGTCCACTGAAGCTTTCTTT.

This chain joins TRBV30 and TRBJ2-7; D perhaps matches TRBD2 (6 bases). Germline loops: CDR1 GTSNPN, CDR2 SVGIG (reference sequence). The CDR3 loop spans 12 amino acids. Trimming took off 8 bases at V and 6 bases at J, with 17 bases between the two ends. CDR3 loop: CARGDLTGEQYF. The CDR3, as DNA: TGTGCCAGAGGGGACTTAACCGGCGAGCAGTACTTC.

The J gene is TRBJ2-1, the V gene TRBV27; maybe TRBD1 (7 bases). The V gene's germline CDR1 is MNHEY and CDR2 SMNVEV (reference sequence). This CDR3 has 16 amino acids. The V and J ends lost 7 bases and 9 bases respectively, with 25 bases between them. This chain's CDR3 is CASIPQGGLSLPEQFF. CDR3 DNA: TGTGCCAGCATACCCCAGGGGGGATTGTCCTTACCTGAGCAGTTCTTC.

This clone was recorded a few times. The chain employs TRBV11-2 and TRBJ1-3; no definite D call. The germline V gene has CDR1 SGHAT and CDR2 FQNNGV. The CDR3 is 15 amino acids. Trimming shortened V by 3 bases and J by 3 bases, and 12 bases separated the two germline ends. The CDR3 sequence: CASSLSEMRGNTIYF. CDR3 DNA: TGTGCCAGCAGCTTGTCGGAGATGCGTGGAAACACCATATATTTT. Filled out from reference TRBV11-2 and TRBJ1-3, the complete variable domain reads EAGVAQSPRYKIIEKRQSVAFWCNPISGHATLYWYQQILGQGPKLLIQFQNNGVVDDSQLPKDRFSAERLKGVDSTLKIQPAKLEDSAVYLCASSLSEMRGNTIYFGEGSWLTVV.

V and J are TRBV19 and TRBJ1-2, with D unclear. With 0 bases removed from V and 1 base from J, the gap between germline ends came to 15 bases. CDR1 LNHDA and CDR2 SQIVND come from the germline V gene (reference sequence). The CDR3 is 17 amino acids. CDR3 nucleotide sequence: TGTGCCAGTAGTATAGATCCGGAGGGCTCCCGTAACTATGGCTACACCTTC. The encoded protein is CASSIDPEGSRNYGYTF.

This clone was detected only once. The J gene is TRBJ1-1, the V gene TRBV18; the D gene is possibly TRBD1 (5 bases). The CDR3 has 14 amino acids. Germline V lookup: CDR1 KGHSH, CDR2 LQKENI. Trimming cost V 1 base and J 6 bases, with 12 bases left between them. This chain's CDR3 is CASSPQSGPPEAFF. The CDR3, as DNA: TGTGCCAGCTCACCACAATCAGGGCCCCCTGAAGCTTTCTTT.

This clone was counted a single time. The rearrangement links TRBV6-5 to TRBJ2-1, with TRBD2 as a possible D gene (7 bases). There are 14 residues in the CDR3. Deletions cut 6 bases from V and 2 bases from J, with 11 bases between. Per the germline V gene, CDR1 is MNHEY and CDR2 is SVGAGI. The CDR3, as DNA: TGTGCCAGCAGCGCGGGGGCCCCCTACAATGAGCAGTTCTTC. This codes for CASSAGAPYNEQFF.

This clone was counted between two and nine times. V is TRBV4-2 and J is TRBJ2-4; D unclear. The CDR3 sequence is 17 residues long. Trimming pared 0 bases from V and 3 bases from J, leaving 15 bases between. The germline gives CDR1 LGHNA, CDR2 YNFKEQ. As DNA, the CDR3 is TGTGCCAGCAGCCAAGAAAATACACCGGCAGGCAAAAACATTCAGTACTTC. Its protein product is CASSQENTPAGKNIQYF.

By sample fraction, this clone is medium-sized. The chain uses TRBV6-5 and TRBJ2-1; D might be TRBD2 (5 bases). This CDR3 region has 14 residues. CDR1 MNHEY and CDR2 SVGAGI come from the germline V gene. Trimming removed 6 bases at V and 8 bases at J, with 17 bases between. As DNA, the CDR3 is TGTGCCAGCAGCCGGGATCCGACACCTCATGAGCAGTTCTTC. Amino acids: CASSRDPTPHEQFF.

The gene calls are TRBV7-9 and TRBJ2-7; 9 bases match TRBD1. After removal of 0 bases from V and 7 bases from J, the junction contained 10 bases not matched to a gene. Germline V gives CDR1 SEHNR, CDR2 FQNEAQ (reference sequence). This CDR3 comprises 16 residues. CDR3 loop: CASSLALGTGPREQYF. CDR3 bases: TGTGCCAGCAGCTTAGCTCTCGGGACAGGGCCGCGTGAGCAGTACTTC.

Comment on this clone: One end of the junction is discordant with germline, which a read error may explain. The chain uses TRBV7-9 and TRBJ1-5; TRBD1 matches 12 bases. Per germline, CDR1 SEHNR and CDR2 FQNEAQ (reference sequence). The CDR3 is 16 amino acids. CDR3 region: CASSSSGTGGNQAQHF. As DNA, the CDR3 is TGTGCCAGCAGCTCTTCCGGGACAGGGGGCAATCAGGCCCAGCATTTT. Complete variable domain (other parts from reference TRBV7-9 and TRBJ1-5): DTGVSQNPRHKITKRGQNVTFRCDPISEHNRLYWYRQTLGQGPEFLTYFQNEAQLEKSRLLSDRFSAERPKGSFSTLEIQRTEQGDSAMYLCASSSSGTGGNQAQHFGDGTRLSIL.

The chain recombines TRBV5-6 with TRBJ2-1, with 8 nucleotides matching TRBD2. J was trimmed by 4 bases and V by 2 bases; bases with no gene match: 17. The CDR3 is made up of 19 amino acids. CDR1 SGHDT and CDR2 YYEEEE come from the germline V gene. CDR3 DNA: TGTGCCAGCAGCTTAGGGGCAGGCAGCGGGAGAGCGGTATACAATGAGCAGTTCTTC. Protein product: CASSLGAGSGRAVYNEQFF.

This clone was recorded only once. The same CDR3 can be traced to other DNA sequences in this sample. The chain couples TRBV30 to TRBJ1-1, with no clear D. CDR1 and CDR2 (germline): GTSNPN, SVGIG (reference sequence). V was pared by 0 bases and J by 4 bases, with 3 bases between. This CDR3 has 11 residues. CDR3 residues: CAWSVLTEAFF. The DNA for the CDR3 is TGTGCCTGGAGTGTCCTCACTGAAGCTTTCTTT.

The CDR3, as DNA: TGTGCCTGGAGTGTACGGGGTTACGAGCAGTACTTC. It specifies CAWSVRGYEQYF. The chain carries TRBV30 and TRBJ2-7, with D perhaps TRBD2 (5 bases). CDR1 and CDR2 from the germline V gene are GTSNPN and SVGIG (reference sequence). The CDR3 has 12 amino acids. V was trimmed by 0 bases and J by 4 bases, leaving 7 bases between them.